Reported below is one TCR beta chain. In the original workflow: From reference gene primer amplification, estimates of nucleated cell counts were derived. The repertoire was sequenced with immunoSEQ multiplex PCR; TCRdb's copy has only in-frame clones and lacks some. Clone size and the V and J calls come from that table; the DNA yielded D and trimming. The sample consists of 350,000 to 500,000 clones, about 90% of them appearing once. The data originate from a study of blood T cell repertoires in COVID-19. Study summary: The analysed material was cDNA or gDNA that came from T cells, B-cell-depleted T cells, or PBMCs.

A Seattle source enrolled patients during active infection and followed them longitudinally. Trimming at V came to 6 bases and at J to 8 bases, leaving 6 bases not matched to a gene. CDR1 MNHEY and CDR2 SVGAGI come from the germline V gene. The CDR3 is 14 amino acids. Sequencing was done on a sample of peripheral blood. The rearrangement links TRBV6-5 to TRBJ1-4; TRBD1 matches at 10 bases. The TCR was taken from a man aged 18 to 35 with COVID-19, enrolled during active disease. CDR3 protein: CASSRDRGREKLFF. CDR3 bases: TGTGCCAGCAGCAGGGACAGGGGCAGAGAAAAACTGTTTTTT.